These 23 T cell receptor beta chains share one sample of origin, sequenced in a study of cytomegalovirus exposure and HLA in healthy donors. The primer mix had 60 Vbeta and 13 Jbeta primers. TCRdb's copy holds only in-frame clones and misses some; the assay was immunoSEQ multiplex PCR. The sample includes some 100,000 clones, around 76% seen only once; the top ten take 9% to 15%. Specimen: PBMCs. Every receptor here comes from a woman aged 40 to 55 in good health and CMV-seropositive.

The CDR3 DNA reads as TGTGCCAGCAGCTCAGTAGCGGGGGGGTTAAACATTCAGTACTTC. It yields the protein CASSSVAGGLNIQYF. This chain connects TRBV5-4 to TRBJ2-4; 11 bases fit TRBD2. Per germline, CDR1 SGHNT and CDR2 YYREEE (reference sequence). The V and J ends lost 3 bases and 6 bases, in that order; junction bases with no gene match: 5. This CDR3 contains 15 residues.

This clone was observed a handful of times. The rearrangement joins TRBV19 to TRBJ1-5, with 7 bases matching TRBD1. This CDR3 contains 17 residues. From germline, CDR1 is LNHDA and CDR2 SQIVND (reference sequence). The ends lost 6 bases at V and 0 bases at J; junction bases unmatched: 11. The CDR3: CASSLSAGGYSNQPQHF. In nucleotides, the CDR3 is TGTGCCAGTAGCCTGTCCGCAGGGGGTTATAGCAATCAGCCCCAGCATTTT.

CDR3 in DNA: TGTGCCAGCAGCCTTGCTGTAGGACATCGGACCGCTGAAGCTTTCTTT. Its translation is CASSLAVGHRTAEAFF. The rearrangement joins TRBV21-1 to TRBJ1-1; TRBD1, the table's D call, was not compared with the DNA. TRBV21-1 is a listed pseudogene. There are 16 residues in the CDR3.

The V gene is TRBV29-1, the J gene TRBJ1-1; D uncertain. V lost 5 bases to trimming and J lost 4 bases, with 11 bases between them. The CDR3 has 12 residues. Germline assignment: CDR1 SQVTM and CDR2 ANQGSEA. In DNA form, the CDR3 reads TGCAGCGTTCGTGCGGGATTCACTGAAGCTTTCTTT. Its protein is CSVRAGFTEAFF.

The CDR3 sequence is CASSTGALAEKLFF. For the CDR3, the DNA is TGTGCCAGTAGTACTGGGGCGTTGGCTGAAAAACTGTTTTTT. The chain links TRBV19 to TRBJ1-4, with a weak D call TRBD1 (5 bases). Germline lookup yields CDR1 LNHDA and CDR2 SQIVND (reference sequence). The CDR3 totals 14 residues. Between the trimmed V and J ends, which lost 4 bases and 7 bases, there was a span of 13 bases.

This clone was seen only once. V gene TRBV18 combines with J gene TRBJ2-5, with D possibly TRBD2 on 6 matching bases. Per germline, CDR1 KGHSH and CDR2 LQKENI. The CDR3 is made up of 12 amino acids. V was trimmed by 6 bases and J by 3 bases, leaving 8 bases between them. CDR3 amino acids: CASSGGEETQYF. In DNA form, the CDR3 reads TGTGCCAGCTCCGGGGGAGAAGAGACCCAGTACTTC.

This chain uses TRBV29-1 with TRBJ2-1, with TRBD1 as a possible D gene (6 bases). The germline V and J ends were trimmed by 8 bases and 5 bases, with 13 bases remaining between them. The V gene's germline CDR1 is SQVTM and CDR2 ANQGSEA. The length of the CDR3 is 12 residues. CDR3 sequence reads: CSTDRRNNEQFF. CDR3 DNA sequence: TGCAGCACCGACAGGAGAAACAATGAGCAGTTCTTC.

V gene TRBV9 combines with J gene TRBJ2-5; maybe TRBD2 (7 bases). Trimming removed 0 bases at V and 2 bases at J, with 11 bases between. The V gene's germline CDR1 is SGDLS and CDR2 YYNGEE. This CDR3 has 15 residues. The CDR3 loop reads CASSVGKGGQETQYF. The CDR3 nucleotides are TGTGCCAGCAGCGTAGGGAAGGGGGGGCAAGAGACCCAGTACTTC.

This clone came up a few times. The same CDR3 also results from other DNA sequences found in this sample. CDR3 DNA: TGTGCCAGCAGCCTGACAGATTATAGCAATCAGCCCCAGCATTTT. This encodes CASSLTDYSNQPQHF. The rearrangement links TRBV2 to TRBJ1-5; a weak D match, TRBD1 (5 bases). V was shortened by 6 bases and J by 0 bases, with 12 bases between the two germline ends. Per the germline V gene, CDR1 is SNHLY and CDR2 is FYNNEI. The CDR3 covers 15 residues.

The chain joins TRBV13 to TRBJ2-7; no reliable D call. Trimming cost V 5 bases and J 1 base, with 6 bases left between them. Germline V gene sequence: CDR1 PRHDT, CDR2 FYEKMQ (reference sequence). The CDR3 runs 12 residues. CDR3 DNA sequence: TGTGCCAGCAGCGGCACGTCCTACGAGCAGTACTTC. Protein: CASSGTSYEQYF.

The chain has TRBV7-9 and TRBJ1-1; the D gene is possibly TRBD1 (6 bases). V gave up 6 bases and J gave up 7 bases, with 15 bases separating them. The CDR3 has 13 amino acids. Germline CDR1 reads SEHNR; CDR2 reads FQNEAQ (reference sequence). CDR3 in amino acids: CASSAGDRREAFF. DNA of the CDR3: TGTGCCAGCAGTGCAGGCGACAGGCGTGAAGCTTTCTTT.

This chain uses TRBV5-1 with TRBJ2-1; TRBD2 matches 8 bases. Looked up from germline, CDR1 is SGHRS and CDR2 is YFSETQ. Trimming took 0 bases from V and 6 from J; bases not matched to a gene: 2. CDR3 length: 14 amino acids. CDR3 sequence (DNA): TGCGCCAGCAGCTTGGGCGGGGGGTTCAATGAGCAGTTCTTC. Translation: CASSLGGGFNEQFF.

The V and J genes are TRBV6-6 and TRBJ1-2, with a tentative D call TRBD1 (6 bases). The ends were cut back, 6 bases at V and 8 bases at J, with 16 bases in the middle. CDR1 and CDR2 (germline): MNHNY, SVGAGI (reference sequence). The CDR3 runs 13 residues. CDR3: CASSPPGGGGYTF. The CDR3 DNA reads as TGTGCCAGCAGCCCGCCGGGGGGCGGAGGCTACACCTTC.

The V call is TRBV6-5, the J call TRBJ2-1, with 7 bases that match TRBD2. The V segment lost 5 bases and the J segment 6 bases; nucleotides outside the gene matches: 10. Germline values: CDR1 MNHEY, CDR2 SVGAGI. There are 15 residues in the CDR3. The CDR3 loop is CASSGGTTFGNEQFF. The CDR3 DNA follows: TGTGCCAGCAGTGGAGGGACTACTTTCGGCAATGAGCAGTTCTTC.

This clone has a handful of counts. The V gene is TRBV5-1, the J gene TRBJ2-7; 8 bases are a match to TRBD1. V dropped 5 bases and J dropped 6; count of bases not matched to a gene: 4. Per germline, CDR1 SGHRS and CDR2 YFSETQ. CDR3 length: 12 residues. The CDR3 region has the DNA TGCGCCAGCAGGACAGGGGTGGGCGAGCAGTACTTC. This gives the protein CASRTGVGEQYF.

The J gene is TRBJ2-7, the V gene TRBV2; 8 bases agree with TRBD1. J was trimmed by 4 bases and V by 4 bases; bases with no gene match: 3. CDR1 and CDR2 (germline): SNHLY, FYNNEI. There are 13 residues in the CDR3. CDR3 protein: CASSATGDYEQYF. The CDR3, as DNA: TGTGCCAGCAGTGCGACAGGGGATTACGAGCAGTACTTC.

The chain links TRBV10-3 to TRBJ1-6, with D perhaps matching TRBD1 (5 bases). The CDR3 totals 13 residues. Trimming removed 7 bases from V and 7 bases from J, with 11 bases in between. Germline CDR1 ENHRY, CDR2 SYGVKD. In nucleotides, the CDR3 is TGTGCCATCAAGGAACAGGTGAATTCACCCCTCCACTTT. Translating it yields CAIKEQVNSPLHF.

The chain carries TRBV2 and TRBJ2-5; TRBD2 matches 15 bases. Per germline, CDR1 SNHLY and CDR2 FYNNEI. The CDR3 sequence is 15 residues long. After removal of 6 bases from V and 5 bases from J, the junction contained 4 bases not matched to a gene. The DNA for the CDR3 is TGTGCCAGCAGCGGACTAGCGGGGGGGACGGAGACCCAGTACTTC. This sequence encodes CASSGLAGGTETQYF. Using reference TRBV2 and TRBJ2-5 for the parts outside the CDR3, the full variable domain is EPEVTQTPSHQVTQMGQEVILRCVPISNHLYFYWYRQILGQKVEFLVSFYNNEISEKSEIFDDQFSVERPDGSNFTLKIRSTKLEDSAMYFCASSGLAGGTETQYFGPGTRLLVL.

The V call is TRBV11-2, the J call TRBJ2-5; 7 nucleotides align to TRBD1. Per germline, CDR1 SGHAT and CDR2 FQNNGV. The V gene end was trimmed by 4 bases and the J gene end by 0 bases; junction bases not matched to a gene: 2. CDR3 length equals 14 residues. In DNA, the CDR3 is TGTGCCAGCAGCTGGGGACAGTACCAAGAGACCCAGTACTTC. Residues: CASSWGQYQETQYF.

CDR3 protein: CASSPNQGYSYNSPLHF. The DNA of the CDR3 is TGTGCCAGCAGCCCGAATCAGGGGTACTCCTATAATTCACCCCTCCACTTT. The chain recombines TRBV7-8 with TRBJ1-6, with D perhaps TRBD1 (6 bases). V was cut by 5 bases and J by 0 bases, with 14 bases left in between. CDR3 length: 17 amino acids. The germline gives CDR1 SGHVS, CDR2 FQNEAQ.

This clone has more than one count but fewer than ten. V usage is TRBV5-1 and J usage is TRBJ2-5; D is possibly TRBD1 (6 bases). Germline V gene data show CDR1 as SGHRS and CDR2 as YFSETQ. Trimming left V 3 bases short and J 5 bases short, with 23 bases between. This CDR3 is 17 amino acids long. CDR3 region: CASSWAGRGSTGETQYF. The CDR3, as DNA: TGCGCCAGCAGCTGGGCGGGCAGGGGCTCAACGGGGGAGACCCAGTACTTC.

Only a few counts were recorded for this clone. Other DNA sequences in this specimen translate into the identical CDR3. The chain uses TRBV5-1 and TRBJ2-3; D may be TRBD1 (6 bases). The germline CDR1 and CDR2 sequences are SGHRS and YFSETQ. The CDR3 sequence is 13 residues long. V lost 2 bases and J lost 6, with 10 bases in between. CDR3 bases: TGCGCCAGCAGCTTTCCAGGGGAGGATACGCAGTATTTT. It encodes CASSFPGEDTQYF.

CDR3 sequence reads: CASSPYLAGGQETQYF. CDR3 DNA sequence: TGCGCCAGCAGCCCCTACTTAGCGGGGGGGCAAGAGACCCAGTACTTC. The V and J genes are TRBV5-1 and TRBJ2-5, with TRBD2 matching 11 bases. V lost 4 bases, J lost 2 bases, and 7 bases stayed unmatched. The CDR3 has 16 amino acids. CDR1 SGHRS and CDR2 YFSETQ come from the germline V gene.